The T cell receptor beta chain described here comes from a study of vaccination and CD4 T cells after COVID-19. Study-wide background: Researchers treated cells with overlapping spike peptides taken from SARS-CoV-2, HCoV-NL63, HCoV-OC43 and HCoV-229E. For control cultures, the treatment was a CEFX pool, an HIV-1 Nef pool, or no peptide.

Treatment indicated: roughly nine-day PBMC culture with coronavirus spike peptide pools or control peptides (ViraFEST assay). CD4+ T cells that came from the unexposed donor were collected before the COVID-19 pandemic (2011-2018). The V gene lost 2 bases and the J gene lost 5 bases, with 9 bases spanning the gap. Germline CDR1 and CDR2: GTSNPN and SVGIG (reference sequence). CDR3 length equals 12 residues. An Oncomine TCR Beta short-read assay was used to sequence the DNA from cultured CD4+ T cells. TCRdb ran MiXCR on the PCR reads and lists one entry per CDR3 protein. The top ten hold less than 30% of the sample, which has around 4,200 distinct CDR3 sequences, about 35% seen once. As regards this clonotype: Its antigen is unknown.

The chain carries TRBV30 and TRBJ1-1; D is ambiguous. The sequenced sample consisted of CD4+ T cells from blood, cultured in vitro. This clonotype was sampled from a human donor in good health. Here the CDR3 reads CAWSYQSTEAFF. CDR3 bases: TGTGCCTGGAGTTATCAGTCAACTGAAGCTTTCTTT.